These T cell receptor beta chains were read from a single sample in a study of T-cell reconstitution after alpha-beta-depleted transplantation in children. TCRdb reprocessed the PCR reads with MiXCR, giving one entry per CDR3 protein. Of 130,000 to 150,000 distinct CDR3 sequences in the sample, roughly 8.8% were seen once. This material consisted of PBMCs, mostly from graft donor cells, taken 180 days after TCRalphabeta/CD19-depleted stem cell transplant. These receptor sequences come from a female patient under 10 years old who had a stem cell transplant for congenital amegakaryocytic thrombocytopenia, so the T cells may come from the graft donor. Both conserved end residues are part of each CDR3. Fields, in order: CDR3 protein, J gene, V gene.

cdr3_aa: CASTSVETQYF
j_call: TRBJ2-5
v_call: TRBV11-2

cdr3_aa: CATSDQTSRSTDTQYF
j_call: TRBJ2-3
v_call: TRBV24-1

cdr3_aa: CASSPTKNQPQHF
j_call: TRBJ1-5
v_call: TRBV6-1

cdr3_aa: CSASRDRSYEQYF
j_call: TRBJ2-7
v_call: TRBV20-1

cdr3_aa: CASNPRTVFFNQPQHF
j_call: TRBJ1-5
v_call: TRBV28

cdr3_aa: CSARIARDMGYEQYF
j_call: TRBJ2-7
v_call: TRBV20-1

cdr3_aa: CASSLWGTGELFF
j_call: TRBJ2-2
v_call: TRBV7-3

cdr3_aa: CASSLSGPHYNNSPLHF
j_call: TRBJ1-6
v_call: TRBV5-6

cdr3_aa: CASSLEGQGAMQYF
j_call: TRBJ2-7
v_call: TRBV5-1

cdr3_aa: CASSPGRAKNMQYF
j_call: TRBJ2-4
v_call: TRBV12-3/TRBV12-4

cdr3_aa: CSARLPGVGGNEQFF
j_call: TRBJ2-1
v_call: TRBV20-1

cdr3_aa: CASSKGQGGFF
j_call: TRBJ2-4
v_call: TRBV28

cdr3_aa: CSARERGHNTEAFF
j_call: TRBJ1-1
v_call: TRBV20-1

cdr3_aa: CASSLGTAQETQYF
j_call: TRBJ2-5
v_call: TRBV7-9

cdr3_aa: CASSLYRVRHYGYTF
j_call: TRBJ1-2
v_call: TRBV7-2

cdr3_aa: CASSLRDRSLWDF
j_call: TRBJ2-7
v_call: TRBV5-5

cdr3_aa: CASSPHATSTGELFF
j_call: TRBJ2-2
v_call: TRBV12-3/TRBV12-4

cdr3_aa: CAVRDSSYEQYF
j_call: TRBJ2-7
v_call: TRBV10-3

cdr3_aa: CSVEKAGANVLTF
j_call: TRBJ2-6
v_call: TRBV29-1

cdr3_aa: CSVGNQANEQYF
j_call: TRBJ2-7
v_call: TRBV29-1

cdr3_aa: CASRGTVSYNEQFF
j_call: TRBJ2-1
v_call: TRBV12-3/TRBV12-4

cdr3_aa: CASSYGTGIQPQHF
j_call: TRBJ1-5
v_call: TRBV7-2

cdr3_aa: CSAATGLNNSPLHF
j_call: TRBJ1-6
v_call: TRBV20-1

cdr3_aa: CAISEYRLRDSPLYF
j_call: TRBJ1-6
v_call: TRBV10-3

cdr3_aa: CASSPSGGLDEQYF
j_call: TRBJ2-7
v_call: TRBV3-1

cdr3_aa: CASRGGRNQPQHF
j_call: TRBJ1-5
v_call: TRBV28

cdr3_aa: CSARASTEQYF
j_call: TRBJ2-7
v_call: TRBV20-1

cdr3_aa: CASSQEQPGLRNPEYNEQFF
j_call: TRBJ2-1
v_call: TRBV4-3

cdr3_aa: CSAMTGRYSPLHF
j_call: TRBJ1-6
v_call: TRBV20-1

cdr3_aa: CASSSLTQETQYF
j_call: TRBJ2-5
v_call: TRBV12-3/TRBV12-4

cdr3_aa: CASSLGFASETQYF
j_call: TRBJ2-5
v_call: TRBV11-2

cdr3_aa: CSALATLSEAFF
j_call: TRBJ1-1
v_call: TRBV20-1

cdr3_aa: CASSTLGDSGRFSDTQYF
j_call: TRBJ2-3
v_call: TRBV25-1

cdr3_aa: CASSQELARVLSYNEQFF
j_call: TRBJ2-1
v_call: TRBV4-3

cdr3_aa: CASSYDPGHQETQYF
j_call: TRBJ2-5
v_call: TRBV11-2

cdr3_aa: CASSLEYGKQFF
j_call: TRBJ2-1
v_call: TRBV5-1

cdr3_aa: CSADPRIAGEYEQYF
j_call: TRBJ2-7
v_call: TRBV20-1

cdr3_aa: CSARDHWRAGNTQYF
j_call: TRBJ2-3
v_call: TRBV20-1

cdr3_aa: CASTPPGQGSTGELFF
j_call: TRBJ2-2
v_call: TRBV6-1

cdr3_aa: CASFGGRGREGTGELFF
j_call: TRBJ2-2
v_call: TRBV12-3/TRBV12-4

cdr3_aa: CSAPSEATNEKLFF
j_call: TRBJ1-4
v_call: TRBV20-1

cdr3_aa: CRIAGGPLNNEQFF
j_call: TRBJ2-1
v_call: TRBV20-1

cdr3_aa: CASSFRETSTDTQYF
j_call: TRBJ2-3
v_call: TRBV27

cdr3_aa: CASSLVHKWGNTQYF
j_call: TRBJ2-3
v_call: TRBV5-8

cdr3_aa: CSVENRAEDTEAFF
j_call: TRBJ1-1
v_call: TRBV29-1

cdr3_aa: CASSLGGRFNEQFF
j_call: TRBJ2-1
v_call: TRBV7-2

cdr3_aa: CASSLELAGGADTQYF
j_call: TRBJ2-3
v_call: TRBV7-2

cdr3_aa: CASSLVLAENTGELFF
j_call: TRBJ2-2
v_call: TRBV5-1

cdr3_aa: CSAREDRGNTEAFF
j_call: TRBJ1-1
v_call: TRBV20-1